Below, 25 T cell receptor beta chains from the same sample are listed, as sequenced in a study of T cell repertoires in cytomegalovirus infection. TCRdb reprocessed the reads via MiXCR and lists one record per CDR3 protein. The sample shows some 400,000 distinct CDR3 sequences, roughly 30% of them seen only once. Material: PBMCs. The receptors originated from a human donor in good health (CMV status not recorded). Some clones in this sample may be carry-over from other donors' samples.

V and J are TRBV11-2 and TRBJ2-2; D is unclear. Germline loops: CDR1 SGHAT, CDR2 FQNNGV. CDR3 size: 17 residues. V was shortened by 1 base and J by 3 bases, with 15 bases between the two germline ends. The CDR3 coding sequence is TGTGCCAGCAGCTTAGTGTACCATCACGTCCACACCGGGGAGCTGTTTTTT. Translating gives CASSLVYHHVHTGELFF.

In its sample, this clonotype was seen a few times. J is TRBJ2-1 and V is TRBV7-9; 9 bases are a match to TRBD1. The CDR3 extends over 18 amino acids. CDR1 SEHNR and CDR2 FQNEAQ come from the germline V gene (reference sequence). V was pared by 4 bases and J by 8 bases, with 18 bases of the junction left unmatched. The CDR3 bases are TGTGCCAGCAGCTCCCAAACAGGGGGCGCTTTTAGGATTGATGAGCAGTTCTTC. Residues: CASSSQTGGAFRIDEQFF.

A few counts support this clonotype. The chain joins TRBV29-1 to TRBJ2-2, with 8 bases aligning to TRBD1. V was pared by 4 bases and J by 5 bases, with 6 bases of the junction left unmatched. Germline CDR1 reads SQVTM; CDR2 reads ANQGSEA. The CDR3 totals 14 residues. The chain's CDR3 is CSVGTGSGTGELFF. The CDR3 nucleotides are TGCAGCGTTGGGACAGGGAGTGGAACCGGGGAGCTGTTTTTT.

V gene TRBV11-1 combines with J gene TRBJ2-5, with a tentative D call TRBD1 (6 bases). CDR1 and CDR2 (germline): SGHAT, FQDESV (reference sequence). Between the trimmed V and J ends, which lost 7 bases and 2 bases, there was a span of 20 bases. The CDR3 contains 16 residues. This CDR3 reads CASTNWQRTEQETQYF. CDR3 coding DNA: TGTGCCAGCACCAACTGGCAAAGGACAGAGCAAGAGACCCAGTACTTC.

The chain couples TRBV12-3 or TRBV12-4 to TRBJ2-3, with a tentative D call TRBD2 (5 bases). Trimming shortened V by 5 bases and J by 10 bases, and 13 bases separated the two germline ends. CDR3 length: 12 amino acids. Here the CDR3 reads CASSPERLSQYF. CDR3 bases: TGTGCCAGCAGTCCCGAGCGGTTATCGCAGTATTTT.

In its sample, this clonotype was seen a few times. The chain carries TRBV11-2 and TRBJ2-4; tentative D call: TRBD2 (6 bases). Germline V CDR1 and CDR2: SGHAT, FQNNGV. V was cut by 5 bases and J by 1 base, with 21 bases left in between. The CDR3 length is 18 residues. CDR3 residues: CASSMGGPGGVAKNIQYF. The CDR3 DNA is TGTGCCAGCAGCATGGGGGGACCCGGCGGTGTTGCCAAAAACATTCAGTACTTC. Full variable domain (missing parts from reference TRBV11-2 and TRBJ2-4): EAGVAQSPRYKIIEKRQSVAFWCNPISGHATLYWYQQILGQGPKLLIQFQNNGVVDDSQLPKDRFSAERLKGVDSTLKIQPAKLEDSAVYLCASSMGGPGGVAKNIQYFGAGTRLSVL.

V is TRBV4-1 and J is TRBJ2-3; TRBD2 matches at 12 bases. The CDR3 length is 19 residues. Per the germline V gene, CDR1 is MGHRA and CDR2 is YSYEKL. J gave up 4 bases and V 3 bases, and 14 bases lay outside the gene matches. The DNA of the CDR3 is TGCGCCAGCAGCCATGCAACTAGCGGGGGGACCGGGGTAGCAGATACGCAGTATTTT. It encodes CASSHATSGGTGVADTQYF.

Comment on this clonotype: The final CDR3 position lacks the conserved phenylalanine or tryptophan, pointing to a likely read error. This sequence joins TRBV29-1 and TRBJ2-1; 9 bases are a match to TRBD2. Germline lookup yields CDR1 SQVTM and CDR2 ANQGSEA. This CDR3 is 16 amino acids long. After removal of 4 bases from V and 8 bases from J, the junction contained 15 bases not matched to a gene. CDR3 sequence: CSVVGERGALWDEQFY. The CDR3 DNA is TGCAGCGTTGTGGGTGAGCGGGGGGCCCTCTGGGATGAGCAGTTCTAC.

Concerning this clonotype itself: Since a much larger clone is just one base distant, this may be a read error. J is TRBJ1-5 and V is TRBV4-1, with 7 bases fitting TRBD1. CDR1 is MGHRA and CDR2 is YSYEKL in the germline V gene. The CDR3 consists of 15 residues. The ends lost 5 bases at V and 7 bases at J; junction bases unmatched: 11. Here the CDR3 DNA reads TGCGCCAGCAGCGGTATCGACAGGGTTATACAGCCCCAGCATTTT. Protein: CASSGIDRVIQPQHF.

About this clonotype itself: At one boundary the junction diverges from the germline segment, which might be a read error. J is TRBJ2-7 and V is TRBV6-1, with D perhaps matching TRBD2 (6 bases). Looked up from germline, CDR1 is MNHNS and CDR2 is SASEGT. The CDR3 runs 13 residues. This CDR3 reads CASAKTEGGPQDF. The CDR3 DNA reads TGTGCCAGCGCGAAGACGGAGGGAGGACCCCAAGACTTC.

The chain is built from TRBV7-2 and TRBJ2-3, with 8 bases fitting TRBD1. There are 15 residues in the CDR3. Germline V CDR1 and CDR2: SGHTA, FQGNSA. Trimming removed 5 bases from V and 4 bases from J; junction bases left unmatched: 8. The CDR3 loop is CASSVQGGLPDTQYF. In DNA, the CDR3 is TGTGCCAGCAGCGTACAGGGGGGACTTCCAGATACGCAGTATTTT.

The sample holds many counts of this clonotype. CDR3 protein: CASSYPGVNTGELFF. The CDR3 nucleotides read TGTGCCAGCAGCTATCCGGGTGTGAACACCGGGGAGCTGTTTTTT. This sequence joins TRBV7-9 and TRBJ2-2, with D hard to call. Germline V gene lookup returns CDR1 SEHNR and CDR2 FQNEAQ (reference sequence). The CDR3 totals 15 residues. Trimming took off 4 bases at V and 1 base at J, with 10 bases between the two ends.

This clonotype was detected only a few times. The rearrangement links TRBV11-2 to TRBJ2-7; 12 bases are a match to TRBD1. The CDR3 runs 16 residues. Germline V gene sequence: CDR1 SGHAT, CDR2 FQNNGV. V dropped 7 bases and J dropped 5; count of bases not matched to a gene: 12. The CDR3 sequence: CASNRGTGGSRDEQYF. CDR3 nucleotide sequence: TGTGCCAGCAACAGGGGGACAGGGGGCAGTAGGGACGAGCAGTACTTC.

The CDR3 DNA follows: TGCGCCAGCAGCCAGACTAGCGGGACCTACAATGAGCAGTTCTTC. Translated: CASSQTSGTYNEQFF. The chain couples TRBV4-1 to TRBJ2-1; 11 positions match TRBD2. The trim removed 3 bases at V and 2 bases at J, leaving 0 bases unmatched. CDR3 length equals 15 residues. CDR1 is MGHRA, CDR2 YSYEKL, per germline.

This clonotype was counted ten times or more. The chain is built from TRBV6-1 and TRBJ1-2, with TRBD1 matching over 8 bases. CDR3 length equals 12 residues. Germline V CDR1 and CDR2: MNHNS, SASEGT. The V segment lost 6 bases and the J segment 8 bases; nucleotides outside the gene matches: 5. The CDR3 region is CASSRGTGGYTF. The CDR3 DNA reads as TGTGCCAGCAGCAGGGGGACAGGAGGCTACACCTTC.

About this clonotype: One end of the junction varies from germline; a read error may be responsible. This chain joins TRBV4-1 and TRBJ1-2; weak D call: TRBD1 (6 bases). CDR3 length: 15 amino acids. Looked up from germline, CDR1 is MGHRA and CDR2 is YSYEKL. The CDR3 sequence is CSSSQGQGLTYGYTF. In DNA, the CDR3 is TGCTCCAGCAGCCAAGGGCAGGGGTTGACCTATGGCTACACCTTC.

Regarding this clonotype: The conserved phenylalanine or tryptophan normally closing the CDR3 is absent here, so this likely arose from a read error. This sequence joins TRBV7-8 and TRBJ2-7; 8 nucleotides align to TRBD2. This CDR3 comprises 15 residues. V gave up 4 bases and J gave up 6 bases; unmatched junction bases: 11. Germline CDR1 and CDR2: SGHVS and FQNEAQ. The CDR3 region is CASSSRGGLNGEQYL. The CDR3 DNA reads TGTGCCAGCAGCTCACGGGGGGGCCTTAATGGCGAGCAGTACTTA.

In DNA, the CDR3 is TGTGCCAGCACGGGGGGGGGGGGGACCTACGAGCAGTACTTC. Translation gives CASTGGGGTYEQYF. This rearrangement joins TRBV12-3 or TRBV12-4 to TRBJ2-7, with 8 bases lining up with TRBD2. The CDR3 consists of 14 residues. V dropped 7 bases and J dropped 2; count of bases not matched to a gene: 7.

Points on this clonotype: A much larger clone is a single base away; this may be a read error. This sequence joins TRBV7-3 and TRBJ1-1, with D possibly being TRBD1 (6 bases). CDR1 and CDR2 (germline): SGHTA, FQGTGA. CDR3 length equals 14 residues. The CDR3 sequence: CASSFTGSGTEALF. The CDR3 DNA follows: TGTGCCAGCAGCTTTACAGGGTCGGGCACTGAAGCTTTATTT.

The chain uses TRBV7-6 and TRBJ1-6; D is possibly TRBD1 (5 bases). The ends were cut back, 5 bases at V and 7 bases at J, with 24 bases in the middle. The germline V gene has CDR1 SGHVS and CDR2 FNYEAQ. The CDR3 has 18 amino acids. The CDR3 reads CASSPIVPLGTQNSPLHF. Here the CDR3 DNA reads TGTGCCAGCAGCCCCATCGTCCCTTTAGGGACGCAGAATTCACCCCTCCACTTT.

The genes are TRBV12-3 or TRBV12-4 and TRBJ1-5; D may be TRBD1 (6 bases). V lost 7 bases and J lost 5, with 12 bases in between. This CDR3 is built from 13 residues. This CDR3 is CASTPRGDQPQHF. For the CDR3, the DNA is TGTGCCAGCACCCCTAGGGGGGATCAGCCCCAGCATTTT.

The rearrangement links TRBV5-5 to TRBJ2-7, with 9 bases matching TRBD1. Trimming removed 2 bases from V and 1 base from J; junction bases left unmatched: 7. The CDR3 covers 16 residues. Germline loops: CDR1 SGHKS, CDR2 YYEKEE (reference sequence). CDR3: CASSLTLGQGSYEQYF. The CDR3 coding sequence is TGTGCCAGCAGCTTAACCTTAGGACAGGGGTCCTACGAGCAGTACTTC.

In its sample, this clonotype was seen a few times. The chain has TRBV19 and TRBJ1-1; D might be TRBD1 (6 bases). Germline V CDR1 and CDR2: LNHDA, SQIVND (reference sequence). Deletions cut 3 bases from V and 2 bases from J, with 10 bases between. The CDR3 totals 14 residues. Here the CDR3 reads CASSISDRNTEAFF. The CDR3, as DNA: TGTGCCAGTAGTATTTCGGACAGAAACACTGAAGCTTTCTTT. Full variable domain (remainder filled in from reference TRBV19 and TRBJ1-1): DGGITQSPKYLFRKEGQNVTLSCEQNLNHDAMYWYRQDPGQGLRLIYYSQIVNDFQKGDIAEGYSVSREKKESFPLTVTSAQKNPTAFYLCASSISDRNTEAFFGQGTRLTVV.

The sample holds a few counts of this clonotype. The chain carries TRBV28 and TRBJ1-4, with TRBD1 matching 9 bases. With 6 bases clipped from V and 10 bases from J, the junction kept 12 bases outside the gene matches. Per germline, CDR1 MDHEN and CDR2 SYDVKM. CDR3 length equals 15 residues. In nucleotides, the CDR3 is TGTGCCAGCAGCAACCAACCGGGACAGGGTGCAAAACTGTTTTTT. It specifies CASSNQPGQGAKLFF.

The table lists this clonotype with a few counts. The rearrangement uses TRBV10-3 and TRBJ2-3, with TRBD2 matching 15 bases. The V gene end was trimmed by 4 bases and the J gene end by 0 bases; junction bases not matched to a gene: 11. Germline values: CDR1 ENHRY, CDR2 SYGVKD. CDR3 size: 20 residues. CDR3: CAISGGLAGGPTESTDTQYF. The CDR3 DNA sequence: TGTGCCATCAGTGGGGGACTAGCGGGGGGACCTACGGAGAGCACAGATACGCAGTATTTT.